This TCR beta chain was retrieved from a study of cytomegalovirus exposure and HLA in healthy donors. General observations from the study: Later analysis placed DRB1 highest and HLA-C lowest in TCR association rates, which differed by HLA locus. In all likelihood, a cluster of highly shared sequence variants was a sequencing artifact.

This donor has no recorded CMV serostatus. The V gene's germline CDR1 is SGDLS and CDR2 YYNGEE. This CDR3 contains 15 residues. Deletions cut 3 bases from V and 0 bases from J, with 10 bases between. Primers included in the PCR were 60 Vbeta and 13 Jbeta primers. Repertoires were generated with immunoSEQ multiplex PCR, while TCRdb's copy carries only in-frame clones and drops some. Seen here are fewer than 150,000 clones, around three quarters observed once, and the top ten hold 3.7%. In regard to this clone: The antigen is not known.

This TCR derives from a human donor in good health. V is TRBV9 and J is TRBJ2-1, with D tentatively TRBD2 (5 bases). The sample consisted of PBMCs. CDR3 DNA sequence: TGTGCCAGCAGCGATGAGGGCAACTCCTACAATGAGCAGTTCTTC. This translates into CASSDEGNSYNEQFF. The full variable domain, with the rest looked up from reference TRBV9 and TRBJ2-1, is DSGVTQTPKHLITATGQRVTLRCSPRSGDLSVYWYQQSLDQGLQFLIQYYNGEERAKGNILERFSAQQFPDLHSELNLSSLELGDSALYFCASSDEGNSYNEQFFGPGTRLTVL.